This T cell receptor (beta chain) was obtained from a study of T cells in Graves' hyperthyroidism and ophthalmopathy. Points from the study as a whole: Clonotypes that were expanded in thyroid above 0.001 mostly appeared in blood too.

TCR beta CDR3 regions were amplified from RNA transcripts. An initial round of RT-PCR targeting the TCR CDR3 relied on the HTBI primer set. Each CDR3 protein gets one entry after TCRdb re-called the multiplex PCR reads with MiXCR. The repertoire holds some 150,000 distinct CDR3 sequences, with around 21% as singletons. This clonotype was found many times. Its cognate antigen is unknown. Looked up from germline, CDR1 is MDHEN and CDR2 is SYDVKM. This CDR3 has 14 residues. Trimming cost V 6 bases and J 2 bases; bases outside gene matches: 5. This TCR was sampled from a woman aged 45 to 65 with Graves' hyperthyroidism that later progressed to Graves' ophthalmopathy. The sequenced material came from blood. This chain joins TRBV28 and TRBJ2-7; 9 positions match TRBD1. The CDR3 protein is CASSRTGVPYEQYF. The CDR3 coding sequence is TGTGCCAGCAGCCGGACAGGGGTCCCCTACGAGCAGTACTTC. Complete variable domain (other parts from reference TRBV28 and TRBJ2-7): DVKVTQSSRYLVKRTGEKVFLECVQDMDHENMFWYRQDPGLGLRLIYFSYDVKMKEKGDIPEGYSVSREKKERFSLILESASTNQTSMYLCASSRTGVPYEQYFGPGTRLTVT.